The 8 T cell receptor beta chains below were found in one sample sequenced in a study of cytomegalovirus exposure and HLA in healthy donors. PCR amplification relied on 60 Vbeta primers (plus 13 Jbeta primers). Sequencing was performed with immunoSEQ multiplex PCR; in TCRdb, only in-frame clones are kept and a portion is missing. The profile covers some 160,000 clones, with around 78% appearing a single time and approximately 3% taken by the ten largest. The sequenced sample was PBMCs. These receptors were taken from a middle-aged woman in good health and CMV-seronegative.

This clone was picked up a small number of times. V usage is TRBV10-3 and J usage is TRBJ2-7; 8 nucleotides match TRBD1. J gave up 5 bases and V 0 bases, and 6 bases lay outside the gene matches. CDR1 ENHRY and CDR2 SYGVKD come from the germline V gene. This CDR3 region has 15 residues. The CDR3 loop reads CAISESGTGGDEQYF. The CDR3 DNA reads as TGTGCCATCAGTGAGTCCGGGACAGGAGGCGACGAGCAGTACTTC.

This clone occurred a few times. The chain employs TRBV9 and TRBJ2-5, with 11 bases fitting TRBD2. Germline CDR1 and CDR2: SGDLS and YYNGEE. V was pared by 6 bases and J by 3 bases, with 7 bases of the junction left unmatched. This CDR3 contains 15 residues. DNA of the CDR3: TGTGCCAGCACCCTTAGCGGGGGGGCGGAAGAGACCCAGTACTTC. This encodes CASTLSGGAEETQYF.

This clone was detected once. This chain joins TRBV27 and TRBJ1-2; TRBD1 is a possible D gene (6 bases). CDR3 length equals 16 residues. Germline V gene data show CDR1 as MNHEY and CDR2 as SMNVEV (reference sequence). Trimming removed 0 bases at V and 4 bases at J, with 15 bases between. The CDR3 region has the DNA TGTGCCAGCAGTTTATCGGGGGCTTTAGGTGTCTATGGCTACACCTTC. Translating it yields CASSLSGALGVYGYTF.

This clone has more than one count but fewer than ten. The rearrangement uses TRBV5-4 and TRBJ2-7; possibly TRBD2 for D (5 bases). Trimming pared 4 bases from V and 6 bases from J, leaving 17 bases between. CDR1 is SGHNT and CDR2 is YYREEE in the germline V gene (reference sequence). The CDR3 contains 14 residues. CDR3 coding DNA: TGTGCCAGCAGCCGGGATTACGTTTCAGGCGAGCAGTACTTC. Translating it yields CASSRDYVSGEQYF.

This clone occurred a few times. This chain joins TRBV2 and TRBJ1-4; TRBD1 aligns across 7 bases. Germline CDR1 and CDR2: SNHLY and FYNNEI. The CDR3 has 13 residues. Losses at the gene ends were 10 bases for V and 3 bases for J; bases not matched to a gene: 5. CDR3 amino acids: CAISGTANEKLFF. CDR3 DNA sequence: TGTGCCATCTCCGGGACAGCTAATGAAAAACTGTTTTTT.

This chain uses TRBV5-1 with TRBJ2-5, with a possible D match to TRBD2 (7 bases). The CDR3 length is 13 residues. V shed 4 bases and J shed 5 bases, with 12 bases lying between them. Germline lookup yields CDR1 SGHRS and CDR2 YFSETQ. The CDR3 loop is CASSGGADETQYF. Written as DNA, the CDR3 is TGCGCCAGCAGCGGGGGGGCGGATGAGACCCAGTACTTC. Complete variable domain (other parts from reference TRBV5-1 and TRBJ2-5): KAGVTQTPRYLIKTRGQQVTLSCSPISGHRSVSWYQQTPGQGLQFLFEYFSETQRNKGNFPGRFSGRQFSNSRSEMNVSTLELGDSALYLCASSGGADETQYFGPGTRLLVL.

The V gene is TRBV6-1, the J gene TRBJ2-1; possibly TRBD2 for D (7 bases). This CDR3 has 15 residues. CDR1 MNHNS and CDR2 SASEGT come from the germline V gene. V was shortened by 0 bases and J by 7 bases, with 13 bases between the two germline ends. The CDR3 loop is CASSEAGGPTNEQFF. CDR3 DNA: TGTGCCAGCAGTGAAGCGGGGGGGCCCACGAATGAGCAGTTCTTC.

The chain carries TRBV19 and TRBJ1-2, with 9 nucleotides matching TRBD1. The V gene end was trimmed by 4 bases and the J gene end by 7 bases; junction bases not matched to a gene: 4. Germline CDR1 LNHDA, CDR2 SQIVND (reference sequence). CDR3 length: 13 residues. This CDR3 is CASSSGTGIGYTF. The CDR3 DNA is TGTGCCAGTAGTAGCGGGACAGGGATTGGCTACACCTTC.